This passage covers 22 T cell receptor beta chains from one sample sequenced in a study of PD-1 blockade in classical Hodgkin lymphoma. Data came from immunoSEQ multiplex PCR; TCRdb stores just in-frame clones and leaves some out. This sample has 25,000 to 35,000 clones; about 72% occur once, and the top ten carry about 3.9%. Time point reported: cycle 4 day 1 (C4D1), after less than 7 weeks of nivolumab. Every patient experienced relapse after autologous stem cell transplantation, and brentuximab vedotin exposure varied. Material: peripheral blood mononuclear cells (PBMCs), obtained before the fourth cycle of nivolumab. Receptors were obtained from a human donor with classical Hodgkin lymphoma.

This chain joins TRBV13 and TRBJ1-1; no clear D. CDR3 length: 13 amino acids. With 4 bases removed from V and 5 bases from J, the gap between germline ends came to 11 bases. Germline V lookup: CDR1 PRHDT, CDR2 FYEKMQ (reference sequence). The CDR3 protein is CASSYQRQTEAFF. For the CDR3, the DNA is TGTGCCAGCAGCTATCAAAGACAAACTGAAGCTTTCTTT.

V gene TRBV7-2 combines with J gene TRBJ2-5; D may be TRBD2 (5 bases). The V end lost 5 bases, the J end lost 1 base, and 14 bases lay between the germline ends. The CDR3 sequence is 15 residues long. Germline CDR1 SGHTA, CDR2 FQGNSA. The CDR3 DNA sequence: TGTGCCAGCAGCCCTCGGCGGGCAGTCCAAGAGACCCAGTACTTC. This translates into CASSPRRAVQETQYF.

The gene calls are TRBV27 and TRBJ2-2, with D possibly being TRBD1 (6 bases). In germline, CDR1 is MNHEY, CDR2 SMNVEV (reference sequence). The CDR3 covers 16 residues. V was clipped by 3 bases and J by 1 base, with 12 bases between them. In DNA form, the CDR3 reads TGTGCCAGCAGTTTCCTCATGACAGGGAACACCGGGGAGCTGTTTTTT. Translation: CASSFLMTGNTGELFF.

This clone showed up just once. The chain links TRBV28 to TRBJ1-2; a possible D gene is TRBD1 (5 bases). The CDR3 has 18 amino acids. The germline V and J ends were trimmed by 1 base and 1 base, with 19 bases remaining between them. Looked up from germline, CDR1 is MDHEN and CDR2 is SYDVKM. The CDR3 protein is CASSLSGPLGAFNYGYTF. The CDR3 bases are TGTGCCAGCAGTTTATCAGGTCCCCTAGGGGCCTTTAACTATGGCTACACCTTC.

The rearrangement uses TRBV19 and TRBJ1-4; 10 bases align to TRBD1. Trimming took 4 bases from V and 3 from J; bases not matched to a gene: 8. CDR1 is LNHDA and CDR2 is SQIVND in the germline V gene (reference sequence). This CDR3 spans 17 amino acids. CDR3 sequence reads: CASSTRDRGYSNEKLFF. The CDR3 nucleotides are TGTGCCAGTAGTACCCGGGACAGGGGTTACTCTAATGAAAAACTGTTTTTT.

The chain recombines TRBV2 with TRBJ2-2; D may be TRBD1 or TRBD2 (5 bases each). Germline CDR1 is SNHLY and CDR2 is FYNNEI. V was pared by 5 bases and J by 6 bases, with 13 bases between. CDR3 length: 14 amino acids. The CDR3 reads CASSPGRMAGELFF. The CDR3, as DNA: TGTGCCAGCAGTCCGGGGCGAATGGCCGGGGAGCTGTTTTTT.

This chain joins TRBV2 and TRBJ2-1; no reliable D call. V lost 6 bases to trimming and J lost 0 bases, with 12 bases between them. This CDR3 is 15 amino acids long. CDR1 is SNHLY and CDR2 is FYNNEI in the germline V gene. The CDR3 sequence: CASRSDASSYNEQFF. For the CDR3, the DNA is TGTGCCAGCAGGAGTGACGCCAGCTCCTACAATGAGCAGTTCTTC.

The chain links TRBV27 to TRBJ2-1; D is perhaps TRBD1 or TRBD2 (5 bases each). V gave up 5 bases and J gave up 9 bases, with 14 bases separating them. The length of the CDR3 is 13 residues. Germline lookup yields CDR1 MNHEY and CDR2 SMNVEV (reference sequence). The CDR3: CASSIGALREQFF. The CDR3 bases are TGTGCCAGCAGTATCGGGGCCCTCCGTGAGCAGTTCTTC.

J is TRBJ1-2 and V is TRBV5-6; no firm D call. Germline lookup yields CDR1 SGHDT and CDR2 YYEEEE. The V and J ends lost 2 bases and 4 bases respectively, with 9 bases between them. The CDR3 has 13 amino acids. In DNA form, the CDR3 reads TGTGCCAGCAGCTTACCCAATTTCTATGGCTACACCTTC. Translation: CASSLPNFYGYTF.

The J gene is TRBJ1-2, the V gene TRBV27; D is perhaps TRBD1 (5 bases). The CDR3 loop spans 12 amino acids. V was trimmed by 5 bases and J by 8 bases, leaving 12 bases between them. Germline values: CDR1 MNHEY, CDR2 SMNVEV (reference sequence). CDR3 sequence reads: CASSRPGWGYTF. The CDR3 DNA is TGTGCCAGCAGTAGGCCAGGGTGGGGCTACACCTTC.

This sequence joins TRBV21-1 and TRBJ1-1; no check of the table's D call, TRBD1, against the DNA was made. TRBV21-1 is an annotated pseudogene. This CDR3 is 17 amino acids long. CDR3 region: CASSKVRGPSGDTEAFF. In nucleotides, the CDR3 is TGTGCCAGCAGCAAAGTGAGGGGGCCCTCCGGGGACACTGAAGCTTTCTTT.

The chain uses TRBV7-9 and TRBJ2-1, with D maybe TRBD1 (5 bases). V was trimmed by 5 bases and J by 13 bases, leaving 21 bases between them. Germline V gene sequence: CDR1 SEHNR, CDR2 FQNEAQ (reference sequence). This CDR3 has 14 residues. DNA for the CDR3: TGTGCCAGCAGCACCACAGCAGGGCGAAACCTTCAGTTCTTC. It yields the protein CASSTTAGRNLQFF. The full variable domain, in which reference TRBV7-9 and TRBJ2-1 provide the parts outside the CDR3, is DTGVSQNPRHKITKRGQNVTFRCDPISEHNRLYWYRQTLGQGPEFLTYFQNEAQLEKSRLLSDRFSAERPKGSFSTLEIQRTEQGDSAMYLCASSTTAGRNLQFFGPGTRLTVL.

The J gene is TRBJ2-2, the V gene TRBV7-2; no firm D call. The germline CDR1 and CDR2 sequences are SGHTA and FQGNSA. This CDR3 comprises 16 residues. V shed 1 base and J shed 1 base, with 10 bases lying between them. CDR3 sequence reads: CASSLVLRGNTGELFF. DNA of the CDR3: TGTGCCAGCAGCTTAGTTCTAAGAGGGAACACCGGGGAGCTGTTTTTT. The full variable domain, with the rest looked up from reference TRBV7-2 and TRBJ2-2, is GAGVSQSPSNKVTEKGKDVELRCDPISGHTALYWYRQSLGQGLEFLIYFQGNSAPDKSGLPSDRFSAERTGGSVSTLTIQRTQQEDSAVYLCASSLVLRGNTGELFFGEGSRLTVL.

The CDR3 nucleotides are TGTGCCAGCAGCCCTTCCCCACGGTGGGAGGGCGAGCAGTACTTC. It encodes CASSPSPRWEGEQYF. The genes are TRBV9 and TRBJ2-7; TRBD2 matches at 7 bases. The CDR3 has 15 residues. CDR1 and CDR2 (germline): SGDLS, YYNGEE. V shed 4 bases and J 6 bases; nucleotides not matched to a gene: 13.

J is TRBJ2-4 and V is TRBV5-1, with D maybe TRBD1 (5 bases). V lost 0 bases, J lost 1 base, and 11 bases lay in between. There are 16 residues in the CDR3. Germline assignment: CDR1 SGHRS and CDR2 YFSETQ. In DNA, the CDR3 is TGCGCCAGCAGCTTGGTCCCCAAGGGGGCCAAAAACATTCAGTACTTC. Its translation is CASSLVPKGAKNIQYF. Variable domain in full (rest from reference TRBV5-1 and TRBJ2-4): KAGVTQTPRYLIKTRGQQVTLSCSPISGHRSVSWYQQTPGQGLQFLFEYFSETQRNKGNFPGRFSGRQFSNSRSEMNVSTLELGDSALYLCASSLVPKGAKNIQYFGAGTRLSVL.

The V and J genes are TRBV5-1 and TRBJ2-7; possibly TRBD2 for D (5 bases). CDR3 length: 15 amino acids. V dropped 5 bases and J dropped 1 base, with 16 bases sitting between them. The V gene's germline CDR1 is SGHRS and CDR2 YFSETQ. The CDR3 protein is CASRSGRTGSYEQYF. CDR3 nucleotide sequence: TGCGCCAGCAGATCCGGCCGGACTGGATCCTACGAGCAGTACTTC.

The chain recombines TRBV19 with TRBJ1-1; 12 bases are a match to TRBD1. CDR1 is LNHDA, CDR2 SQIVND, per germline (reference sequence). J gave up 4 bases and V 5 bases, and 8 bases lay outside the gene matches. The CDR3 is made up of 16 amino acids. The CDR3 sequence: CASSLPGQGAGTEAFF. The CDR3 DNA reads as TGTGCCAGTAGTCTCCCGGGACAGGGGGCGGGCACTGAAGCTTTCTTT.

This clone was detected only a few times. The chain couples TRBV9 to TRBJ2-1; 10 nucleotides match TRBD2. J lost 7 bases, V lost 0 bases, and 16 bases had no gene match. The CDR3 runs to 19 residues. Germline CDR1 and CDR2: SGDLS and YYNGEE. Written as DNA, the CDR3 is TGTGCCAGCAGCGTAGCCTCTAGCGGGAGAATCCCTCCTTTGAATGAGCAGTTCTTC. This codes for CASSVASSGRIPPLNEQFF.

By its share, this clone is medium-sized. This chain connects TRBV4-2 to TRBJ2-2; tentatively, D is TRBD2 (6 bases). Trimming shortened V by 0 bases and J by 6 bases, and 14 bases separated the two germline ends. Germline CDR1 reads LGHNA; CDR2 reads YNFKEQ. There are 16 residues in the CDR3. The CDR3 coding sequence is TGTGCCAGCAGCCAAGATCAGGTCGGGACTTCCGGGGAGCTGTTTTTT. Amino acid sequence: CASSQDQVGTSGELFF.

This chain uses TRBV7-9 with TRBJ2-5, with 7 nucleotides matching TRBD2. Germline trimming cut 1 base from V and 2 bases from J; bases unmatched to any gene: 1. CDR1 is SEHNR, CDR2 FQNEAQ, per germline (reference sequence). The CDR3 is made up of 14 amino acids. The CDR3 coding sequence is TGTGCCAGCAGCTTAGAGCGGGGACAAGAGACCCAGTACTTC. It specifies CASSLERGQETQYF.

CDR3 sequence: CASSPPAGLAGGSNEQFF. The CDR3 DNA is TGTGCCAGCAGCCCACCAGCGGGACTAGCGGGAGGATCCAATGAGCAGTTCTTC. The V call is TRBV7-9, the J call TRBJ2-1, with TRBD2 identical over 15 bases. The CDR3 spans 18 residues. Germline values: CDR1 SEHNR, CDR2 FQNEAQ (reference sequence). J was trimmed by 6 bases and V by 5 bases; bases with no gene match: 11.

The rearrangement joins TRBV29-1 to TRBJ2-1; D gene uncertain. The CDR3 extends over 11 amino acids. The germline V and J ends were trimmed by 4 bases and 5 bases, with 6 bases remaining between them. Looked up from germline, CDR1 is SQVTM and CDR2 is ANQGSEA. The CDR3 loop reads CSVVTNNEQFF. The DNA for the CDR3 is TGCAGCGTTGTTACCAACAATGAGCAGTTCTTC.